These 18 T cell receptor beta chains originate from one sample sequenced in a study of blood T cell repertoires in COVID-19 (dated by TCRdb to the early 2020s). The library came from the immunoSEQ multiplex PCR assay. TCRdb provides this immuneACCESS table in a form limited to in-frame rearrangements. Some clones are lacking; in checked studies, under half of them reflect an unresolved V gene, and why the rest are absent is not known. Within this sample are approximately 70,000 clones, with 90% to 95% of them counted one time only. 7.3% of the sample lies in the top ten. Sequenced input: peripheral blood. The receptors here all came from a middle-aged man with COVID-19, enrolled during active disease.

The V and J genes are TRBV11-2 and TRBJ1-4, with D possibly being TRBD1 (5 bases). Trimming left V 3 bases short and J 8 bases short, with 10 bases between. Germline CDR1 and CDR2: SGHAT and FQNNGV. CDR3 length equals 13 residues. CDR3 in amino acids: CASSFTGGEKLFF. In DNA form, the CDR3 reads TGTGCCAGCAGCTTTACCGGGGGGGAAAAACTGTTTTTT.

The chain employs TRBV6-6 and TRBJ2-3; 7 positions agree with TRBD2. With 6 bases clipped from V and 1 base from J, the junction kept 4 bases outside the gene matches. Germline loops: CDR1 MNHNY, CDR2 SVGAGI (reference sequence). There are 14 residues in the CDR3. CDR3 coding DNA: TGTGCCAGCAGGGAGGCGGGGGGCACAGATACGCAGTATTTT. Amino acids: CASREAGGTDTQYF.

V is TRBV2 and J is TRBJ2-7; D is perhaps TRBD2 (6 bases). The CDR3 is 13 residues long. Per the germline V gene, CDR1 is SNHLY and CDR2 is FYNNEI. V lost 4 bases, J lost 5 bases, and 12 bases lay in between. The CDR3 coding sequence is TGTGCCAGCAGTGGACTAGAGGTTAACGAGCAGTACTTC. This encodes CASSGLEVNEQYF.

The CDR3 loop is CASSLGQGGYGYTF. Here the CDR3 DNA reads TGTGCCAGCAGCCTCGGACAGGGAGGCTATGGCTACACCTTC. The chain employs TRBV11-2 and TRBJ1-2; 8 positions match TRBD1. This CDR3 is 14 amino acids long. Germline CDR1 is SGHAT and CDR2 is FQNNGV. Germline trimming cut 5 bases from V and 4 bases from J; bases unmatched to any gene: 6.

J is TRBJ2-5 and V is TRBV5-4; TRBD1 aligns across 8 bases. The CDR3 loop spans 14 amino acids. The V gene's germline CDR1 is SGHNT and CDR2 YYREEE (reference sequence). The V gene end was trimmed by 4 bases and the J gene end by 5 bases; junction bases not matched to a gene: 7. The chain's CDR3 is CASSRQGFGETQYF. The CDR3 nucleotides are TGTGCCAGCAGCCGACAGGGGTTCGGGGAGACCCAGTACTTC.

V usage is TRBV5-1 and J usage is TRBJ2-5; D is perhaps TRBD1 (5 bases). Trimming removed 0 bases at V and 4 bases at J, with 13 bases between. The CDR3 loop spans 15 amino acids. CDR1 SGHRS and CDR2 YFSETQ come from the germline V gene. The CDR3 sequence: CASSLGVSTVETQYF. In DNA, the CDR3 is TGCGCCAGCAGCTTGGGAGTTTCGACAGTAGAGACCCAGTACTTC.

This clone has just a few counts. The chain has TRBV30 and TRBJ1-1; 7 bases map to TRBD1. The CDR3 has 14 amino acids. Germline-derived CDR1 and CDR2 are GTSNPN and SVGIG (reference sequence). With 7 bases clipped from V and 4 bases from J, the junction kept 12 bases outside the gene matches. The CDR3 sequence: CASQQGQMGTEAFF. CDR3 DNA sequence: TGTGCCTCTCAACAGGGGCAGATGGGCACTGAAGCTTTCTTT.

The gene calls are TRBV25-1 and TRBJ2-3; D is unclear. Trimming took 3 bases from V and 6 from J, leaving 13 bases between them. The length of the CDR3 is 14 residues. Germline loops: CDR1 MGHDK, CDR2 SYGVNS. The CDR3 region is CASSDGMPRDTQYF. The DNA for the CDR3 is TGTGCCAGCAGTGATGGTATGCCGCGGGATACGCAGTATTTT.

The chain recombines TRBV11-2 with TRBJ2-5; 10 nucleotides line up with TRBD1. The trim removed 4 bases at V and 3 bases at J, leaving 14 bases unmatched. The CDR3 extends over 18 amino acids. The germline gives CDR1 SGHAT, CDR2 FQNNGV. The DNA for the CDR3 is TGTGCCAGCAGCTCCTGGGACAGGGGCGCAGGGGCGAAAGAGACCCAGTACTTC. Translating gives CASSSWDRGAGAKETQYF.

The chain's CDR3 is CASSPGTDTQYF. The CDR3 nucleotides are TGTGCCAGCAGTCCAGGGACAGATACGCAGTATTTT. This rearrangement joins TRBV27 to TRBJ2-3; D is perhaps TRBD1 (5 bases). CDR3 length equals 12 residues. Trimming left V 5 bases short and J 3 bases short, with 6 bases between. Germline lookup yields CDR1 MNHEY and CDR2 SMNVEV (reference sequence).

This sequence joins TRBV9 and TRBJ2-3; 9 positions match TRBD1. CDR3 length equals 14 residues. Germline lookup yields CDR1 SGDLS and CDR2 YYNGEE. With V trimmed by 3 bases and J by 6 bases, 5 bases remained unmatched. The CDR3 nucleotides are TGTGCCAGCAGCGCACAACAGGGGGCGGATACGCAGTATTTT. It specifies CASSAQQGADTQYF.

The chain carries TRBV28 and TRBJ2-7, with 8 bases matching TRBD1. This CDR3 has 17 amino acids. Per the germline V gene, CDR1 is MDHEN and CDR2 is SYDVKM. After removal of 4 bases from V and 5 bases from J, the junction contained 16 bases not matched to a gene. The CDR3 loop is CASSSPGQGLSIHEQYF. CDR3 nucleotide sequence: TGTGCCAGCAGTTCCCCAGGACAGGGTCTTTCGATTCACGAGCAGTACTTC.

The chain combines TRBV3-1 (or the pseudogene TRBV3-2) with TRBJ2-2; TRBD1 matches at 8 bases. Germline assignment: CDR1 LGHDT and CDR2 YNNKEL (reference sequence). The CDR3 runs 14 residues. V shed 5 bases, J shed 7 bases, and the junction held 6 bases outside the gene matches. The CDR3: CASSGQGLDGELFF. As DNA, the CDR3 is TGTGCCAGCAGCGGACAGGGCTTGGACGGGGAGCTGTTTTTT.

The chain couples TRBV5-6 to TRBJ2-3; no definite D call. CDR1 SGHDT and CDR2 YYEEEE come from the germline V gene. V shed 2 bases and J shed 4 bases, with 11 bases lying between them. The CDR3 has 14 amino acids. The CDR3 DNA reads TGTGCCAGCAGCTTCGGAGAAAGCGCAGATACGCAGTATTTT. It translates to CASSFGESADTQYF.

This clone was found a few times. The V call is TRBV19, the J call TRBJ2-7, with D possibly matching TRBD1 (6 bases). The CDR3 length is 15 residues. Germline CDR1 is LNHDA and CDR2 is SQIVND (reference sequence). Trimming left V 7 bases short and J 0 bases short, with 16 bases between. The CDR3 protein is CASTYGSDSSYEQYF. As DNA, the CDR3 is TGTGCCAGTACCTATGGGTCGGACAGCTCCTACGAGCAGTACTTC. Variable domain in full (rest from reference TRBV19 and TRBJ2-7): DGGITQSPKYLFRKEGQNVTLSCEQNLNHDAMYWYRQDPGQGLRLIYYSQIVNDFQKGDIAEGYSVSREKKESFPLTVTSAQKNPTAFYLCASTYGSDSSYEQYFGPGTRLTVT.

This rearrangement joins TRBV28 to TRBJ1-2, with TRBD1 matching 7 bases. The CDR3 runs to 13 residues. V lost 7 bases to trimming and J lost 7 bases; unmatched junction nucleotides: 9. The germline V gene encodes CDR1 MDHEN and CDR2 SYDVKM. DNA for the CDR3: TGTGCCAGCAACAGACAGGGTGGGGTTGGCTACACCTTC. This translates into CASNRQGGVGYTF.

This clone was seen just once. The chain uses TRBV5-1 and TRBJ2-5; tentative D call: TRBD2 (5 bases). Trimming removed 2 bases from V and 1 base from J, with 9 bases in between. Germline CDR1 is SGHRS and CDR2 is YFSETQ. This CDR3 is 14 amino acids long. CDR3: CASSLGRGQETQYF. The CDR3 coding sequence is TGCGCCAGCAGCTTAGGACGGGGCCAAGAGACCCAGTACTTC.

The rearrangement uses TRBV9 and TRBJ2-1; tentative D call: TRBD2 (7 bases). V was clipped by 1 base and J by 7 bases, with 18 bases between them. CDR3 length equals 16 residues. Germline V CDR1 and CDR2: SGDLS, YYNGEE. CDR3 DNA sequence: TGTGCCAGCAGCGTATTTGGCGGGGGCGTTTGGAATGAGCAGTTCTTC. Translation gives CASSVFGGGVWNEQFF.